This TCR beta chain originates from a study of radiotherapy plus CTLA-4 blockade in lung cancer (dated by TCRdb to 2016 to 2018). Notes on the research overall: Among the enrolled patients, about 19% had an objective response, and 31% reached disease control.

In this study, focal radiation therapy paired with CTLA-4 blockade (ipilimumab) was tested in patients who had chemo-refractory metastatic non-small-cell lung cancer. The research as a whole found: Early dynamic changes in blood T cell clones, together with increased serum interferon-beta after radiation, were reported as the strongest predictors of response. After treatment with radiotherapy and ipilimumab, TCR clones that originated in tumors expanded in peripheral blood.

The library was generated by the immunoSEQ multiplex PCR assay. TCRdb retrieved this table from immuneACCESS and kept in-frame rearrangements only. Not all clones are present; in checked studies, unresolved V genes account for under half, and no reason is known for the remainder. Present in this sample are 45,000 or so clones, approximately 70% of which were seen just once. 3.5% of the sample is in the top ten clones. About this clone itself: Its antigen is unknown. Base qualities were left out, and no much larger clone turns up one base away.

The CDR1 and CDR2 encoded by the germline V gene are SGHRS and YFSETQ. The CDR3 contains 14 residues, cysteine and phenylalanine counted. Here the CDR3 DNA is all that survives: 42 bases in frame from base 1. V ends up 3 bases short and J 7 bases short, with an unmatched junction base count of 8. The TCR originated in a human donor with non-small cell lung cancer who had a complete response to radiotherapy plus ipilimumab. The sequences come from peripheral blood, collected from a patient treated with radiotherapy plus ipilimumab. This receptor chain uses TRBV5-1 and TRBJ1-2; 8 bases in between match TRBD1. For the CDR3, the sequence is CASSSDRGGTGYTF. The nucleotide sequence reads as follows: TGCGCCAGCAGCTCAGACAGGGGTGGTACTGGCTACACCTTC.